This T cell receptor (beta chain) was captured by sequencing in a study of CD8+ T cells in alopecia areata. Points from the study as a whole: An increase in clonality over normal scalp was evident in lesional scalp, especially alopecia totalis/universalis.

Note on this clone: Its antigen is as yet unknown.

RNA was extracted and reverse transcribed into cDNA as the sequencing template. Profiling relied on immunoSEQ multiplex PCR, and the TCRdb table lists in-frame clones only, not all of them. The table lists fewer than 200,000 clones, around 50% of them singletons. The V end lost 5 bases, the J end lost 2 bases, and 12 bases lay between the germline ends. This CDR3 spans 14 amino acids. The V gene's germline CDR1 is MRHNA and CDR2 SNTAGT. The sequencing used CD4+ T cells sorted from blood, collected at week 0. This sequence was found in a human donor with alopecia areata. This sequence joins TRBV6-4 and TRBJ1-1; no clear D gene. The CDR3 nucleotides read TGTGCCAGCAGTTTGAGTGTGAGTAACACTGAAGCTTTCTTT. It is translated as CASSLSVSNTEAFF.